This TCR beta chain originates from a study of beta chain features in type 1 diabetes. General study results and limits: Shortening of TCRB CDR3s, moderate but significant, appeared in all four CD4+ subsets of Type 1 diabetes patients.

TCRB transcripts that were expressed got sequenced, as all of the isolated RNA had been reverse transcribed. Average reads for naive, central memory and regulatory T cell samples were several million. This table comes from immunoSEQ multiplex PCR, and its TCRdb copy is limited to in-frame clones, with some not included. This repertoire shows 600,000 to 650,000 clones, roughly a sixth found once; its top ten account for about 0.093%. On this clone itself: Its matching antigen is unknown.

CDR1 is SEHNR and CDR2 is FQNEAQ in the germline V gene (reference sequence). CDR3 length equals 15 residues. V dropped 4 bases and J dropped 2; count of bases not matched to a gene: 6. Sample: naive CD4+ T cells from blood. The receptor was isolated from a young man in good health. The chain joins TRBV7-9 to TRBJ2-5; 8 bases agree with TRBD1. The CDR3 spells CASSSDRAMQETQYF. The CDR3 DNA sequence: TGTGCCAGCAGCTCGGACAGGGCCATGCAAGAGACCCAGTACTTC.